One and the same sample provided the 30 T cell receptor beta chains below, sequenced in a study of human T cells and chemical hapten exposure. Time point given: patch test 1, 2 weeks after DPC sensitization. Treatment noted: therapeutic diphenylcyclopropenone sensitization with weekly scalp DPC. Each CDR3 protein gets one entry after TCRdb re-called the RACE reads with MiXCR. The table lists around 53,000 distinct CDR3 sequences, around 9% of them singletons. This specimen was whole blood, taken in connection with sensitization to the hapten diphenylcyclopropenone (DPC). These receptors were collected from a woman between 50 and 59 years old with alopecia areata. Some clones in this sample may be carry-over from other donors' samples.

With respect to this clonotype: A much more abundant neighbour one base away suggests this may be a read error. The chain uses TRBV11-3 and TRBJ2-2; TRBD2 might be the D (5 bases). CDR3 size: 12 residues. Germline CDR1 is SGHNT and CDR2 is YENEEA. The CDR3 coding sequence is TGTGCCAGCAGCTTACGGACCGGGGAGCTGCTTTTT. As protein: CASSLRTGELLF.

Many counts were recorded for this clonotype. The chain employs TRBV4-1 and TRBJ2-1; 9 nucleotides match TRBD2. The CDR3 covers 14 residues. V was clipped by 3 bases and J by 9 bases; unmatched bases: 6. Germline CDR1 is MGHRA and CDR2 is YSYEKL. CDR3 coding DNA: TGCGCCAGCAGCCAGGGACTAGCCTCTTTTGAGCAGTTCTTC. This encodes CASSQGLASFEQFF.

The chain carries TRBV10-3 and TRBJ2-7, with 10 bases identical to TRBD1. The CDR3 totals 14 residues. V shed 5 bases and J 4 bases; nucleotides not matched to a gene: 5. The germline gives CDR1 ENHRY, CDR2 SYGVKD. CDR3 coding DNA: TGTGCCATCAGTACCGGGACAGGGGTTTACGAGCAGTACTTC. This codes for CAISTGTGVYEQYF.

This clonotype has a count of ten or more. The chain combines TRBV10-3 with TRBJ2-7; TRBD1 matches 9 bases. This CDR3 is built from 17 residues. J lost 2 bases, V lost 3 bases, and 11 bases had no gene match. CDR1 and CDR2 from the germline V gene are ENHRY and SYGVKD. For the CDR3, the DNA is TGTGCCATCAGTGACCCAGGTCGACAGGGGGTGACCTACGAGCAGTACTTC. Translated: CAISDPGRQGVTYEQYF.

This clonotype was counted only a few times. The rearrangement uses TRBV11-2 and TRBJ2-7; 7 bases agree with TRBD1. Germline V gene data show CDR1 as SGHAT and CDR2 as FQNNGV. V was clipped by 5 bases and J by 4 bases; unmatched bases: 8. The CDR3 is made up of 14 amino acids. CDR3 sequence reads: CASSNRTGLYEQYF. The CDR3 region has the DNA TGTGCCAGCAGCAACCGGACAGGCCTTTACGAGCAGTACTTC.

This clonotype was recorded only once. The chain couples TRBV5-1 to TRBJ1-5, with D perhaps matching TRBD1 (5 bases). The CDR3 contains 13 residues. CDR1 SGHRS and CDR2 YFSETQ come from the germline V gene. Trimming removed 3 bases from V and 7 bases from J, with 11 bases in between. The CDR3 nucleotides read TGCGCCAGCAGCTCGAGGGGTGAGCAGCCCCAGCATTTT. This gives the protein CASSSRGEQPQHF.

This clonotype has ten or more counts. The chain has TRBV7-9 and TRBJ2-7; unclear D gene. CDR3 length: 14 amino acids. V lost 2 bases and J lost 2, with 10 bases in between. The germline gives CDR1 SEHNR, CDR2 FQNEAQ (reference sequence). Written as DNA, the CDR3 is TGTGCCAGCAGCTTAACTGTATCCCCCTACGAGCAGTACTTC. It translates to CASSLTVSPYEQYF.

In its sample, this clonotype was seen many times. This CDR3 is CASCHSAGANVLTF. The CDR3 DNA sequence: TGTGCCAGTTGTCACTCGGCTGGGGCCAACGTCCTGACTTTC. V and J are TRBV19 and TRBJ2-6; no firm D call. The length of the CDR3 is 14 residues. Germline assignment: CDR1 LNHDA and CDR2 SQIVND (reference sequence). V was shortened by 8 bases and J by 2 bases, with 10 bases between the two germline ends.

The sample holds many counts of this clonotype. Here the CDR3 DNA reads TGCAGCGTGGGTGGACAGGCTAGCAATCAGCCCCAGCATTTT. It specifies CSVGGQASNQPQHF. The V gene is TRBV29-1, the J gene TRBJ1-5; TRBD1 matches 7 bases. Germline V gene lookup returns CDR1 SQVTM and CDR2 ANQGSEA. This CDR3 is 14 amino acids long. Trimming took 6 bases from V and 0 from J; bases not matched to a gene: 5. Full variable domain (outside the CDR3, taken from reference TRBV29-1 and TRBJ1-5): SAVISQKPSRDICQRGTSLTIQCQVDSQVTMMFWYRQQPGQSLTLIATANQGSEATYESGFVIDKFPISRPNLTFSTLTVSNMSPEDSSIYLCSVGGQASNQPQHFGDGTRLSIL.

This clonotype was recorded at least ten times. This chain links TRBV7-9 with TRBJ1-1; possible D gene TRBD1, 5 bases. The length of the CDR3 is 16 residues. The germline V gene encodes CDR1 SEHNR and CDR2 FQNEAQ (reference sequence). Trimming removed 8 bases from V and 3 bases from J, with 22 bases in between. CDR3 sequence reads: CASCPSGHQAYTEAFF. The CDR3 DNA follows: TGTGCCAGCTGCCCGAGCGGACACCAGGCGTACACTGAAGCTTTCTTT.

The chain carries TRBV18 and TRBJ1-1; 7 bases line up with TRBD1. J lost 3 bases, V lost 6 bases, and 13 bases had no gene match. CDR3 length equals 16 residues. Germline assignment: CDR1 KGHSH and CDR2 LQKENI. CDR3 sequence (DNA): TGTGCCAGCTCCCGACTCTCACAGGGGACAGACACTGAAGCTTTCTTT. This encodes CASSRLSQGTDTEAFF.

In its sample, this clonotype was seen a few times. The CDR3 sequence: CASSLGTSGSTEQFF. In DNA, the CDR3 is TGTGCCAGCAGCTTAGGTACTAGCGGGAGTACTGAGCAGTTCTTC. The rearrangement uses TRBV7-9 and TRBJ2-1, with TRBD2 matching 11 bases. Germline CDR1 is SEHNR and CDR2 is FQNEAQ (reference sequence). The CDR3 totals 15 residues. The junction had 5 bases not matched to a gene; V was cut back by 1 base and J by 9 bases.

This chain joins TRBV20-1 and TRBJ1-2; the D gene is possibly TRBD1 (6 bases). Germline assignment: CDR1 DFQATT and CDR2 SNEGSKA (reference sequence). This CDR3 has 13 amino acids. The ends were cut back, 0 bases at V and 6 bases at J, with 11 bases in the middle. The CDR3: CSARENWGHGYTF. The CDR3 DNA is TGCAGTGCTAGAGAGAACTGGGGGCATGGCTACACCTTC.

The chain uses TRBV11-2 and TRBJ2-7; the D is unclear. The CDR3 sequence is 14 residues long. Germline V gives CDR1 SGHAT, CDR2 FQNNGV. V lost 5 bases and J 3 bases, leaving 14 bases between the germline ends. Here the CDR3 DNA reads TGTGCCAGCAGCCAACCTCTCTGGGACTACGAGCAGTACTTC. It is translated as CASSQPLWDYEQYF. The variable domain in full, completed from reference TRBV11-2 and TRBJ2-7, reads EAGVAQSPRYKIIEKRQSVAFWCNPISGHATLYWYQQILGQGPKLLIQFQNNGVVDDSQLPKDRFSAERLKGVDSTLKIQPAKLEDSAVYLCASSQPLWDYEQYFGPGTRLTVT.

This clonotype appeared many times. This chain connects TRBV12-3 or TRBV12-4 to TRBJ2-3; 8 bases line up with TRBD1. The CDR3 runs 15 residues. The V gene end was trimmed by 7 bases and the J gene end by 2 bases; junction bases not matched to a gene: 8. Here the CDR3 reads CASNPTGVPTDTQYF. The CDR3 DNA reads TGTGCCAGCAACCCGACAGGGGTGCCCACAGATACGCAGTATTTT.

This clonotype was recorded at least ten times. In DNA, the CDR3 is TGTGCCAGCAGTCAATTCGGACAGGGGGCATTGGGGGCCAACGTCCTGACTTTC. This codes for CASSQFGQGALGANVLTF. The rearrangement links TRBV27 to TRBJ2-6; TRBD1 matches at 11 bases. Germline-derived CDR1 and CDR2 are MNHEY and SMNVEV (reference sequence). CDR3 length: 18 amino acids. Trimming at V came to 5 bases and at J to 4 bases, leaving 10 bases not matched to a gene.

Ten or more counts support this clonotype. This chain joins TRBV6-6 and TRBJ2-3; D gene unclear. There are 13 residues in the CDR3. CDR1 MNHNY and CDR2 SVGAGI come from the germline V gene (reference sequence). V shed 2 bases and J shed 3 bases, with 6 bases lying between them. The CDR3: CASSYLRTDTQYF. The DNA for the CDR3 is TGTGCCAGCAGTTACCTCAGGACAGATACGCAGTATTTT.

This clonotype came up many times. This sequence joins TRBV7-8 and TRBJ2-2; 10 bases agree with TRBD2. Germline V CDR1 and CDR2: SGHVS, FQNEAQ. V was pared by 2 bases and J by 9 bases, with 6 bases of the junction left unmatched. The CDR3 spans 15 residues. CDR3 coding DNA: TGTGCCAGCAGCTTAATAGCGGGAGGCGGTCGGGAGCTGTTTTTT. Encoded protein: CASSLIAGGGRELFF. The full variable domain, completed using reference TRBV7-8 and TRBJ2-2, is GAGVSQSPRYKVAKRGQDVALRCDPISGHVSLFWYQQALGQGPEFLTYFQNEAQLDKSGLPSDRFFAERPEGSVSTLKIQRTQQEDSAVYLCASSLIAGGGRELFFGEGSRLTVL.

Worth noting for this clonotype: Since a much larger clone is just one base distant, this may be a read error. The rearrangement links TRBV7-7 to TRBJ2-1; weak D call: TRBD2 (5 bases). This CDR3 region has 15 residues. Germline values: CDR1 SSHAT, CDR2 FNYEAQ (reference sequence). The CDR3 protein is CACSLGSPRSNEQFF. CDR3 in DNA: TGTGCCTGCAGCTTAGGGAGTCCCAGGTCCAATGAGCAGTTCTTC.

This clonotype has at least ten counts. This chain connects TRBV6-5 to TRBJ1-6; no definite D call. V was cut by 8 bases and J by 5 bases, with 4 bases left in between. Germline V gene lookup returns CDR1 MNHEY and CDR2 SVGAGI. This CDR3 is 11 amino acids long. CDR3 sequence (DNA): TGTGCCAGCGGCAATAATTCACCCCTCCACTTT. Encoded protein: CASGNNSPLHF.

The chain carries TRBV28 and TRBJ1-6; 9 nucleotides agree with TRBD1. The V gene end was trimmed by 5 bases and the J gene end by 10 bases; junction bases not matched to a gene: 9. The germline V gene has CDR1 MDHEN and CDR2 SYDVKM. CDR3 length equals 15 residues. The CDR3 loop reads CASSTGGVGRSPLHF. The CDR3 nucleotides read TGTGCCAGCAGTACAGGGGGCGTCGGGAGATCACCCCTCCACTTT.

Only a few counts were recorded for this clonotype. The CDR3 bases are TGCAGTGCTAGAGTAACGACAGGGGGCCTTGGCTATGGCTACACCTTC. The encoded protein is CSARVTTGGLGYGYTF. This chain joins TRBV20-1 and TRBJ1-2; the match to TRBD1 covers 10 bases. V dropped 1 base and J dropped 4; count of bases not matched to a gene: 9. This CDR3 comprises 16 residues. The V gene's germline CDR1 is DFQATT and CDR2 SNEGSKA (reference sequence).

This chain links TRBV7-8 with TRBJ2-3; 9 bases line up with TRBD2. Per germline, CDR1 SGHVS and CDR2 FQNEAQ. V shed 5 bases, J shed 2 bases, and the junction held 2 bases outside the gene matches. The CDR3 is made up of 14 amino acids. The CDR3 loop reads CASSASGTTDTQYF. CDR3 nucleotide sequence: TGTGCCAGCAGCGCTAGCGGGACCACAGATACGCAGTATTTT.

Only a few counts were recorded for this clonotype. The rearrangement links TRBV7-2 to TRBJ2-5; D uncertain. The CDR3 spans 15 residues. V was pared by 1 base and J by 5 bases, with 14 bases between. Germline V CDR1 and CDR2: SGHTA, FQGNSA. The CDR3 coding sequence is TGTGCCAGCAGCTTAGTCGGCAGTTCTTTGGAGACCCAGTACTTC. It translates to CASSLVGSSLETQYF. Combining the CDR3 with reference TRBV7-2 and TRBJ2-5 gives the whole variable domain GAGVSQSPSNKVTEKGKDVELRCDPISGHTALYWYRQSLGQGLEFLIYFQGNSAPDKSGLPSDRFSAERTGGSVSTLTIQRTQQEDSAVYLCASSLVGSSLETQYFGPGTRLLVL.

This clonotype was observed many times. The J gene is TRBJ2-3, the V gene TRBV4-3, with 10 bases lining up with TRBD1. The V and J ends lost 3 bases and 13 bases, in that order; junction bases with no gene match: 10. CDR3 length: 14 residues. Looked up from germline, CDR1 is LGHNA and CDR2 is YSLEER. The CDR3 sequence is CASSHGTGVGLEYF. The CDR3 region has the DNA TGCGCCAGCAGCCATGGGACAGGGGTGGGTTTGGAGTATTTT.

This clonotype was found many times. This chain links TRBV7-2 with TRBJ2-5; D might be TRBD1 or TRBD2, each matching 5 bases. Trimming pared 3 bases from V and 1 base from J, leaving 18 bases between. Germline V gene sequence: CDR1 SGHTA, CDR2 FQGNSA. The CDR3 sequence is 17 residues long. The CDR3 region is CASSFPPGTRSQETQYF. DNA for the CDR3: TGTGCCAGCAGCTTCCCCCCCGGGACGCGTAGCCAAGAGACCCAGTACTTC.

CDR3 region: CASSPAGNQETQYF. CDR3 DNA sequence: TGTGCCAGCAGCCCGGCGGGAAACCAAGAGACCCAGTACTTC. The chain combines TRBV5-4 with TRBJ2-5; the D gene is possibly TRBD2 (6 bases). Germline V gene data show CDR1 as SGHNT and CDR2 as YYREEE (reference sequence). The CDR3 is 14 amino acids. V lost 4 bases to trimming and J lost 0 bases, with 10 bases between them.

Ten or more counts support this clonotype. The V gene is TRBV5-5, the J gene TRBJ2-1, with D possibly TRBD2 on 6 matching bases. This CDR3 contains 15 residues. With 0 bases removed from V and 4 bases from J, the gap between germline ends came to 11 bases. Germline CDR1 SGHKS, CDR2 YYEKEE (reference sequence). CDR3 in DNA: TGTGCCAGCAGCTTGGAGGGAGGTCCTTACAATGAGCAGTTCTTC. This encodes CASSLEGGPYNEQFF.

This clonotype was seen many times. CDR3 region: CSAMLAGVDTQYF. The DNA for the CDR3 is TGCAGTGCTATGCTAGCGGGAGTTGATACGCAGTATTTT. The rearrangement joins TRBV20-1 to TRBJ2-3; 10 bases are a match to TRBD2. The CDR3 loop spans 13 amino acids. Germline-derived CDR1 and CDR2 are DFQATT and SNEGSKA (reference sequence). The V and J ends lost 4 bases and 6 bases, in that order; junction bases with no gene match: 4.

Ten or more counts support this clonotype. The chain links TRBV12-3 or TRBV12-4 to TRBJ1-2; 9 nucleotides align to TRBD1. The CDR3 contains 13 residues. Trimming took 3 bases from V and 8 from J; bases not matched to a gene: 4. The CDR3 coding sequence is TGTGCCAGCAGTTTCCGGGACAGGGAGGGCTACACCTTC. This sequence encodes CASSFRDREGYTF.